The 21 T cell receptor beta chains below were found in one sample sequenced in a study of blood T cell repertoires in COVID-19. The data were produced by immunoSEQ multiplex PCR, yet TCRdb's version contains in-frame clones alone and is incomplete. The data show about 160,000 clones, approximately 81% seen once. The sample comprised PBMCs or T cells enriched from blood (not recorded which). The receptor set was obtained from a man aged 55 to 70 who had recovered from COVID-19.

The chain joins TRBV23-1 to TRBJ2-6; 9 nucleotides line up with TRBD1. TRBV23-1 is assigned to the ORF class and has an uncertain function. Trimming took 10 bases from V and 2 from J; bases not matched to a gene: 12. The CDR3 is 17 residues long. The CDR3 nucleotides are TGCGCCACGAAAGGGACAGGGCTTTACACTGGGGCCAACGTCCTGACTTTC. Translated, it gives CATKGTGLYTGANVLTF.

The chain links TRBV6-6 to TRBJ1-2; the match to TRBD1 covers 9 bases. Germline trimming cut 7 bases from V and 0 bases from J; bases unmatched to any gene: 9. This CDR3 contains 16 residues. From germline, CDR1 is MNHNY and CDR2 SVGAGI (reference sequence). CDR3 region: CASTDRDRASNYGYTF. The CDR3 DNA sequence: TGTGCCAGCACCGACCGGGACAGGGCATCTAACTATGGCTACACCTTC.

J is TRBJ2-5 and V is TRBV13, with D maybe TRBD2 (6 bases). The germline V gene encodes CDR1 PRHDT and CDR2 FYEKMQ (reference sequence). With 5 bases removed from V and 5 bases from J, the gap between germline ends came to 18 bases. The CDR3 has 15 residues. The CDR3 spells CASSPRGRRRETQYF. The CDR3 DNA reads as TGTGCCAGCAGCCCGCGGGGAAGAAGGAGGGAGACCCAGTACTTC.

This chain joins TRBV5-1 and TRBJ2-7; 8 bases are a match to TRBD1. Germline loops: CDR1 SGHRS, CDR2 YFSETQ. After removal of 1 base from V and 7 bases from J, the junction contained 19 bases not matched to a gene. This CDR3 contains 18 residues. The CDR3 nucleotides are TGCGCCAGCAGCTTGATGACAGGGGTGGGTTTGGTGAGTCGGGAGCAGTACTTC. It specifies CASSLMTGVGLVSREQYF.

The rearrangement joins TRBV6-1 to TRBJ1-5; unclear D gene. Germline V gene lookup returns CDR1 MNHNS and CDR2 SASEGT. The CDR3 has 16 residues. V lost 4 bases and J lost 7, with 20 bases in between. The CDR3: CASSVSSGFGGQPQHF. The CDR3 coding sequence is TGTGCCAGCAGTGTTTCCTCGGGGTTCGGTGGGCAGCCCCAGCATTTT.

The V and J genes are TRBV7-6 and TRBJ1-6, with TRBD1 matching 8 bases. CDR3 length: 16 residues. The ends lost 5 bases at V and 9 bases at J; junction bases unmatched: 12. The germline V gene encodes CDR1 SGHVS and CDR2 FNYEAQ. Here the CDR3 DNA reads TGTGCCAGCAGCGCGGGACAGGCTGTCGTAGGTTCACCCCTCCACTTT. Amino acid sequence: CASSAGQAVVGSPLHF.

This chain links TRBV9 with TRBJ2-7; TRBD2 is a possible D gene (6 bases). Germline V lookup: CDR1 SGDLS, CDR2 YYNGEE. The V end lost 0 bases, the J end lost 6 bases, and 13 bases lay between the germline ends. The CDR3 runs to 14 residues. This CDR3 reads CASSVGRVASEQYF. In DNA, the CDR3 is TGTGCCAGCAGCGTAGGGAGGGTCGCCTCCGAGCAGTACTTC. The full variable domain, completed using reference TRBV9 and TRBJ2-7, is DSGVTQTPKHLITATGQRVTLRCSPRSGDLSVYWYQQSLDQGLQFLIQYYNGEERAKGNILERFSAQQFPDLHSELNLSSLELGDSALYFCASSVGRVASEQYFGPGTRLTVT.

Only a few counts were recorded for this clone. The chain recombines TRBV6-2 or TRBV6-3 with TRBJ2-7, with 9 bases matching TRBD2. V lost 4 bases and J lost 1; bases outside the gene matches: 2. There are 14 residues in the CDR3. CDR1 is MNHEY, CDR2 SVGEGT, per germline. This chain's CDR3 is CASSLAGVSYEQYF. The CDR3 bases are TGTGCCAGCAGTTTAGCGGGAGTGTCCTACGAGCAGTACTTC.

This clone was observed once. The genes are TRBV19 and TRBJ1-5, with 7 nucleotides matching TRBD1. CDR1 LNHDA and CDR2 SQIVND come from the germline V gene (reference sequence). J gave up 3 bases and V 5 bases, and 4 bases lay outside the gene matches. This CDR3 spans 14 amino acids. Written as DNA, the CDR3 is TGTGCCAGTAGTGTCGGGACAGCCAATCAGCCCCAGCATTTT. As protein: CASSVGTANQPQHF. Filled out from reference TRBV19 and TRBJ1-5, the complete variable domain reads DGGITQSPKYLFRKEGQNVTLSCEQNLNHDAMYWYRQDPGQGLRLIYYSQIVNDFQKGDIAEGYSVSREKKESFPLTVTSAQKNPTAFYLCASSVGTANQPQHFGDGTRLSIL.

The rearrangement joins TRBV7-9 to TRBJ2-7; TRBD1 is a possible D gene (6 bases). Germline loops: CDR1 SEHNR, CDR2 FQNEAQ (reference sequence). CDR3 length equals 15 residues. Trimming left V 5 bases short and J 2 bases short, with 16 bases between. The CDR3 DNA reads as TGTGCCAGCAGCCTACAGGGTGGATTCACCTACGAGCAGTACTTC. Protein sequence: CASSLQGGFTYEQYF.

The rearrangement joins TRBV6-5 to TRBJ2-1; no reliable D call. CDR1 and CDR2 from the germline V gene are MNHEY and SVGAGI. The CDR3 has 14 residues. V was pared by 3 bases and J by 9 bases, with 15 bases between. CDR3 in amino acids: CASSYVSYSGEQFF. In nucleotides, the CDR3 is TGTGCCAGCAGTTATGTGTCATATTCCGGTGAGCAGTTCTTC.

The gene calls are TRBV5-8 and TRBJ2-7; 8 bases are a match to TRBD1. This CDR3 comprises 15 residues. After removal of 4 bases from V and 3 bases from J, the junction contained 9 bases not matched to a gene. Germline V gene data show CDR1 as SGHTS and CDR2 as YDEGEE. CDR3 in DNA: TGTGCCAGCAGCCCCGGACAGGGTAGAGACTACGAGCAGTACTTC. It yields the protein CASSPGQGRDYEQYF.

V usage is TRBV5-1 and J usage is TRBJ2-2, with TRBD1 as a possible D gene (5 bases). There are 15 residues in the CDR3. V lost 0 bases and J 5 bases, leaving 11 bases between the germline ends. Germline CDR1 and CDR2: SGHRS and YFSETQ. The CDR3 sequence: CASSLVVQGTGELFF. The CDR3 nucleotides read TGCGCCAGCAGCTTGGTCGTCCAGGGAACCGGGGAGCTGTTTTTT.

The J gene is TRBJ2-7, the V gene TRBV7-8, with TRBD2 identical over 10 bases. V shed 5 bases, J shed 3 bases, and the junction held 7 bases outside the gene matches. The CDR3 sequence is 15 residues long. Germline values: CDR1 SGHVS, CDR2 FQNEAQ. The CDR3 DNA follows: TGTGCCAGCAGCCAAATCGGGACTAGCGTCTACGAGCAGTACTTC. Encoded protein: CASSQIGTSVYEQYF.

This clone came up a few times. The V call is TRBV10-3, the J call TRBJ1-1, with a weak D call TRBD1 (6 bases). The CDR3 loop spans 13 amino acids. Germline CDR1 reads ENHRY; CDR2 reads SYGVKD. Trimming shortened V by 3 bases and J by 4 bases, and 9 bases separated the two germline ends. The CDR3 bases are TGTGCCATCAGTGATATCAGGGGCACTGAAGCTTTCTTT. It is translated as CAISDIRGTEAFF.

The chain carries TRBV5-1 and TRBJ1-1; TRBD1 aligns across 10 bases. Germline CDR1 is SGHRS and CDR2 is YFSETQ. This CDR3 has 15 amino acids. J gave up 3 bases and V 1 base, and 3 bases lay outside the gene matches. Written as DNA, the CDR3 is TGCGCCAGCAGCTTGAGACAGGGGGCTTACACTGAAGCTTTCTTT. This translates into CASSLRQGAYTEAFF. Drawing the rest from reference TRBV5-1 and TRBJ1-1, the complete variable domain is KAGVTQTPRYLIKTRGQQVTLSCSPISGHRSVSWYQQTPGQGLQFLFEYFSETQRNKGNFPGRFSGRQFSNSRSEMNVSTLELGDSALYLCASSLRQGAYTEAFFGQGTRLTVV.

The chain links TRBV2 to TRBJ1-1, with TRBD1 matching 9 bases. V lost 6 bases to trimming and J lost 4 bases; unmatched junction nucleotides: 6. CDR3 length: 14 amino acids. Germline CDR1 SNHLY, CDR2 FYNNEI. For the CDR3, the DNA is TGTGCCAGCAGACCACAGGGGGCGGCCACTGAAGCTTTCTTT. Translation gives CASRPQGAATEAFF.

This clone came up once. V gene TRBV5-4 combines with J gene TRBJ2-5; D is uncertain. Germline V gene sequence: CDR1 SGHNT, CDR2 YYREEE (reference sequence). The ends were cut back, 0 bases at V and 5 bases at J, with 8 bases in the middle. This CDR3 is built from 13 residues. The CDR3 sequence: CASSLEARETQYF. CDR3 DNA sequence: TGTGCCAGCAGCTTGGAAGCCAGGGAGACCCAGTACTTC.

The rearrangement links TRBV7-2 to TRBJ2-3; 7 nucleotides agree with TRBD2. The V gene end was trimmed by 2 bases and the J gene end by 3 bases; junction bases not matched to a gene: 5. Per germline, CDR1 SGHTA and CDR2 FQGNSA. The CDR3 extends over 15 amino acids. The CDR3 DNA follows: TGTGCCAGCAGCTTAAATCGGGGGGTTACAGATACGCAGTATTTT. Translation gives CASSLNRGVTDTQYF.

The table lists this clone with many counts. The CDR3, as DNA: TGTGCCTGGACTAGCGGGGGGGTTGGTTACGAGCAGTACTTC. Protein: CAWTSGGVGYEQYF. This chain links TRBV30 with TRBJ2-7, with 12 positions matching TRBD2. After removal of 4 bases from V and 4 bases from J, the junction contained 5 bases not matched to a gene. Germline assignment: CDR1 GTSNPN and CDR2 SVGIG (reference sequence). The CDR3 consists of 14 residues.

The chain links TRBV7-8 to TRBJ1-5; 7 nucleotides align to TRBD1. V was clipped by 5 bases and J by 3 bases; unmatched bases: 25. The length of the CDR3 is 21 residues. Germline V gene sequence: CDR1 SGHVS, CDR2 FQNEAQ. The CDR3 DNA reads as TGTGCCAGCAGCCCACAGGGACAGCAAGTTTTTGGGTACCCGACCAATCAGCCCCAGCATTTT. Protein sequence: CASSPQGQQVFGYPTNQPQHF.